This T cell receptor (beta chain) derives from a study of regulatory T cells in long-lasting Graves disease. Study-wide results and caveats: A reduction in accuracy may have resulted from the small sample size.

Time point meaning: persistent/refractory GD, antithyroid drugs over 5 years with positive TRAb. Construction of the TCR library relied on RNA isolated from PBMCs. This clonotype was observed many times. The antigen is undetermined. Germline CDR1 ENHRY, CDR2 SYGVKD. Trimming at V came to 6 bases and at J to 0 bases, leaving 11 bases not matched to a gene. The CDR3 contains 18 residues. iRepertoire HTBI primers and Arm-PCR of CDR3 regions built TCR beta libraries. TCRdb re-called the multiplex PCR reads with MiXCR, one entry per CDR3 protein. The sample lists approximately 500,000 distinct CDR3 sequences; about 22% were seen once.

The genes are TRBV10-3 and TRBJ1-4, with 9 bases matching TRBD1. This clonotype was sampled from a female donor with Graves disease. Source: peripheral blood mononuclear cells (PBMCs), taken when the disease was refractory, from a patient treated with antithyroid drugs. The CDR3 protein is CAISTSSRQGATNEKLFF. CDR3 in DNA: TGTGCCATCAGCACTTCCAGCAGACAGGGGGCAACTAATGAAAAACTGTTTTTT.